The 17 T cell receptor beta chains listed next were all sequenced from one sample in a study of CD8+ T cells in alopecia areata. After isolation, RNA underwent reverse transcription to generate cDNA as the sequencing template. Clones were read by immunoSEQ multiplex PCR, and TCRdb kept only the in-frame ones, dropping some. The specimen has about 110,000 clones, none found just once. The sample was lesional skin. These receptors originate from a C3H/HeJ mouse with alopecia areata. The MHC haplotype recorded for the strain is H2-k.

This clone was seen only a few times. Genes and germline come from the mouse. The read ends 4 residues before the CDR3 terminus; that terminus is restored from the germline J gene. The chain carries TRBV19 and TRBJ1-1; no definite D call. The V gene's germline CDR1 is FNHDT and CDR2 SITEND (reference sequence). This CDR3 has 13 residues. Trimming left V 2 bases short and J 3 bases short, with 8 bases between. The covered CDR3 bases are TGTGCCAGCAGTATCGAGGGTTACACA. As protein: CASSIEGYT. The CDR3, in full, reads CASSIEGYTEVFF.

Ten or more counts support this clone. The gene symbols are mouse symbols. Read sequence stops 4 residues before the CDR3 end, and the germline J gene provides the missing end. The chain joins TRBV13-3 to TRBJ2-3; 10 nucleotides agree with TRBD2. J lost 2 bases, V lost 5 bases, and 5 bases had no gene match. The CDR3 loop spans 15 amino acids. Germline V CDR1 and CDR2: NNHDY, SYVADS. Partial CDR3 DNA: TGTGCCAGCAGAGTCGGGACTGGGGTTGCAGAA. This translates into CASRVGTGVAE. The entire CDR3 protein reads CASRVGTGVAETLYF.

This clone appeared a few times. Gene names follow the mouse nomenclature. The DNA ends 4 residues before the CDR3 does, and the rest of the CDR3 is filled in from the germline J gene. The chain uses TRBV13-1 and TRBJ2-1; no definite D call. CDR3 size: 15 residues. V was clipped by 1 base and J by 0 bases, with 8 bases between them. The germline V gene encodes CDR1 NSHNY and CDR2 SYGAGN. The sequenced CDR3 bases are TGTGCCAGCAGTGATCTACAATATAACTATGCT. Encoded protein: CASSDLQYNYA. The whole CDR3 protein reads CASSDLQYNYAEQFF.

This clone was seen only a few times. Gene names refer to mouse genes. The read halts 4 residues ahead of the CDR3 end, with the missing end drawn from the germline J gene. The chain links TRBV13-3 to TRBJ1-1; D might be TRBD1 (5 bases). The CDR3 contains 15 residues. Germline-derived CDR1 and CDR2 are NNHDY and SYVADS. The V end was cut by 1 base, the J end by 1 base, with 11 bases between. CDR3 protein: CASSDSGSGNTEVFF. CDR3 bases read: TGTGCCAGCAGTGATTCAGGGTCGGGAAACACA.

This clone was picked up a small number of times. Gene names are mouse gene names. The read terminates 4 residues before the CDR3 end, so the remaining end is supplied by the germline J gene. V and J are TRBV19 and TRBJ2-3, with 7 bases that match TRBD1. This CDR3 is 16 amino acids long. Germline V lookup: CDR1 FNHDT, CDR2 SITEND (reference sequence). Trimming took 3 bases from V and 0 from J; bases not matched to a gene: 7. CDR3 loop: CASSTLGQTSAETLYF. CDR3 bases read: TGTGCCAGCAGTACCCTGGGACAGACTAGTGCAGAA.

This clone was recorded a few times. Any gene name here is a mouse gene name. The read is 4 residues too short to cover the CDR3 end, so that end is filled in from the germline J gene. This chain uses TRBV13-1 with TRBJ2-4, with 8 bases that match TRBD2. Germline V CDR1 and CDR2: NSHNY, SYGAGN. V was clipped by 1 base and J by 0 bases; unmatched bases: 4. This CDR3 spans 16 amino acids. Partial CDR3 DNA: TGTGCCAGCAGTGATCCCTGGGGGGCTAGTCAAAAC. Protein: CASSDPWGASQN. The CDR3 as a whole reads CASSDPWGASQNTLYF.

Turning to this clone: The gene names given are mouse names. The DNA ends 4 residues before the CDR3 does, and the rest of the CDR3 is filled in from the germline J gene. This chain links TRBV13-2 with TRBJ2-1, with 10 positions matching TRBD2. The V and J ends lost 2 bases and 2 bases, in that order; junction bases with no gene match: 4. There are 16 residues in the CDR3. Germline V CDR1 and CDR2: NNHNN, SYGAGS (reference sequence). The sequenced CDR3 bases are TGTGCCAGCGGTGACTGGGGGGGCGTGTACTATGCT. Its protein product is CASGDWGGVYYA. The whole CDR3 reads CASGDWGGVYYAEQFF.

A remark on this clone: Gene names refer to mouse genes. From the germline J gene comes the end of the CDR3, since the read stops 4 residues before it. The rearrangement links TRBV13-3 to TRBJ1-1, with a tentative D call TRBD1 (5 bases). The CDR3 covers 11 residues. Germline loops: CDR1 NNHDY, CDR2 SYVADS. The CDR3 DNA, read in part, is TGTGCCAGCAAAGAGGGGTCA. Translating gives CASKEGS. The CDR3 in full is CASKEGSEVFF.

In this sample, this clone turned up many times. At residue 10, the TCRdb amino acid sequence and the translated nucleotide sequence differ, so the protein here is the DNA translation. Mouse names are used for the genes. The missing CDR3 end, 3 residues past where the read stops, is filled in from the germline J gene. The chain has TRBV13-3 and TRBJ1-6, with TRBD1 as a possible D gene (5 bases). TRBJ1-6 is an open reading frame, and its role is uncertain. CDR1 is NNHDY and CDR2 is SYVADS in the germline V gene. The V gene lost 4 bases and the J gene lost 8 bases, with 10 bases spanning the gap. This CDR3 has 13 residues. CDR3 DNA, as far as it was read: TGTGCCAGCAGTCCAGGGATGGATTCGCCC. This encodes CASSPGMDSP. The CDR3 reads in full as CASSPGMDSPLYF.

The table lists this clone with a few counts. The germline and genes are mouse ones. The CDR3 end lies 4 residues beyond the end of the read and is filled in from the germline J gene. The chain recombines TRBV13-3 with TRBJ2-7; 11 positions agree with TRBD2. Germline lookup yields CDR1 NNHDY and CDR2 SYVADS. The CDR3 loop spans 14 amino acids. The CDR3 sequence: CASTFRDWGYEQYF. CDR3 bases read: TGTGCCAGCACATTCCGGGACTGGGGGTAT.

For this clone: Gene names are the mouse ones. The read ends 4 residues before the CDR3 terminus; that terminus is restored from the germline J gene. The chain recombines TRBV29 with TRBJ2-3; D possibly corresponds to TRBD1 (5 bases). V dropped 6 bases and J dropped 0 bases, with 7 bases sitting between them. Germline-derived CDR1 and CDR2 are MSHET and SYDVDS. The CDR3 loop spans 13 amino acids. The CDR3 DNA, read in part, is TGTGCTAGCAGGACAGCTAGTGCAGAA. Its protein product is CASRTASAE. The CDR3 reads in full as CASRTASAETLYF.

In the case of this clone: Gene names follow the mouse nomenclature. The read halts 4 residues ahead of the CDR3 end, with the missing end drawn from the germline J gene. The rearrangement uses TRBV1 and TRBJ1-2; possible D gene TRBD1, 5 bases. CDR1 is NSQYPW, CDR2 LRSPGD, per germline (reference sequence). The CDR3 is made up of 16 amino acids. The V end lost 0 bases, the J end lost 0 bases, and 11 bases lay between the germline ends. The CDR3 here is CTCSADWGGTNSDYTF. The sequenced part of the CDR3 DNA is TGCACCTGCAGTGCAGATTGGGGGGGTACAAACTCC.

Concerning this clone itself: Gene names and germline match the mouse. Read coverage stops 4 residues before the CDR3 terminus; the germline J gene supplies the remainder. The chain uses TRBV1 and TRBJ2-3; 12 bases are a match to TRBD2. The germline V gene encodes CDR1 NSQYPW and CDR2 LRSPGD (reference sequence). CDR3 length: 15 amino acids. The CDR3 sequence is CTCSARTGGVETLYF. The sequenced part of the CDR3 DNA is TGCACCTGCAGTGCCCGGACTGGGGGGGTAGAA.

The sample holds a few counts of this clone. Genes and germline come from the mouse. The CDR3 is cut off 4 residues early in the read; its end comes from the germline J gene. This chain uses TRBV13-1 with TRBJ2-3; maybe TRBD1 (6 bases). Germline V lookup: CDR1 NSHNY, CDR2 SYGAGN. V was clipped by 2 bases and J by 0 bases, with 10 bases between them. CDR3 length equals 15 residues. CDR3 region: CASSESGASAETLYF. CDR3 DNA (partial): TGTGCCAGCAGTGAATCAGGGGCTAGTGCAGAA.

Note on this clone: Gene names denote mouse genes. The DNA ends 4 residues before the CDR3 does, and the rest of the CDR3 is filled in from the germline J gene. The chain combines TRBV13-3 with TRBJ2-3; tentatively, D is TRBD2 (6 bases). CDR3 length equals 15 residues. Trimming removed 5 bases from V and 1 base from J, with 14 bases in between. Germline loops: CDR1 NNHDY, CDR2 SYVADS. The sequenced part of the CDR3 DNA is TGTGCCAGCAGAGGGACGGGGGGTGGTGCAGAA. Its protein product is CASRGTGGGAE. The whole CDR3 is CASRGTGGGAETLYF.

Turning to this clone: Germline and genes: mouse. Read coverage stops 4 residues before the CDR3 terminus; the germline J gene supplies the remainder. The chain recombines TRBV1 with TRBJ2-5, with 10 bases identical to TRBD1. The CDR3 sequence is 15 residues long. Germline V lookup: CDR1 NSQYPW, CDR2 LRSPGD (reference sequence). The CDR3 protein is CTCSAPRDRGDTQYF. The CDR3 DNA, read in part, is TGCACCTGCAGTGCCCCCCGGGACAGGGGAGAC. The variable domain in full, with the rest retrieved from reference TRBV1 and TRBJ2-5, is VTLLEQNPRWRLVPRGQAVNLRCILKNSQYPWMSWYQQDLQKQLQWLFTLRSPGDKEVKSLPGADYLATRVTDTELRLQVANMSQGRTLYCTCSAPRDRGDTQYFGPGTRLLVL.

This clone was found a few times. The gene names given are mouse names. The read is 4 residues too short to cover the CDR3 end, so that end is filled in from the germline J gene. This rearrangement joins TRBV13-2 to TRBJ2-5, with 8 positions matching TRBD2. Germline assignment: CDR1 NNHNN and CDR2 SYGAGS (reference sequence). This CDR3 contains 15 residues. The CDR3 is CASGDLGGARDTQYF. The part of the CDR3 DNA that was read is TGTGCCAGCGGTGATTTGGGGGGGGCGCGGGAC.